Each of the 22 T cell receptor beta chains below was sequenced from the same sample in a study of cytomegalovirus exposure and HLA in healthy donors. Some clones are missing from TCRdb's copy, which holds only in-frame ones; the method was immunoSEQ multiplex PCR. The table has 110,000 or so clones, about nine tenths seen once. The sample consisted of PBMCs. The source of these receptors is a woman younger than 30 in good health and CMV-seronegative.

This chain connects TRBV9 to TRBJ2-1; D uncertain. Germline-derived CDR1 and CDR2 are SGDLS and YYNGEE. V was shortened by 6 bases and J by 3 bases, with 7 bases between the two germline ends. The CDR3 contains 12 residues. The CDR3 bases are TGTGCCAGCAATGCAGGCTACAATGAGCAGTTCTTC. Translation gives CASNAGYNEQFF.

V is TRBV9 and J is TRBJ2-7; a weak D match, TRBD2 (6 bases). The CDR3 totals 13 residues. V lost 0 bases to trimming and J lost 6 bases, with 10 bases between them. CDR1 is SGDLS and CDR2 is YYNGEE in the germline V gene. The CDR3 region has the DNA TGTGCCAGCAGCGTAGAGAGGGGAGGCGAGCAGTACTTC. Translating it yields CASSVERGGEQYF.

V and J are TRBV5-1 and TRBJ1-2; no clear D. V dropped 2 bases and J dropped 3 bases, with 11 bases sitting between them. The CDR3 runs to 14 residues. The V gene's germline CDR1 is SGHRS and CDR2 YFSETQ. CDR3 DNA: TGCGCCAGCAGCTTCGTGGGCAGTGACTATGGCTACACCTTC. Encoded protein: CASSFVGSDYGYTF.

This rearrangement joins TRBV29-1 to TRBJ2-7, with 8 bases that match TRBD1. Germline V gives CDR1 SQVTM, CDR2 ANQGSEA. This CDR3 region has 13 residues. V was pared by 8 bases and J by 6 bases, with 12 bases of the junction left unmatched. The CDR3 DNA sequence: TGCAGCTACGTAGGACAGGGCAAGGGCGAGCAGTACTTC. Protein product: CSYVGQGKGEQYF.

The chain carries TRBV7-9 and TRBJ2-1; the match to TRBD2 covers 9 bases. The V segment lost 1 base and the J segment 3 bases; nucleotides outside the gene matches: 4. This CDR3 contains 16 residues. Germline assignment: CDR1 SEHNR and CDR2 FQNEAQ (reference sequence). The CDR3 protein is CASSLGLAGIYNEQFF. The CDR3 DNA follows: TGTGCCAGCAGCTTAGGCCTAGCGGGAATCTACAATGAGCAGTTCTTC.

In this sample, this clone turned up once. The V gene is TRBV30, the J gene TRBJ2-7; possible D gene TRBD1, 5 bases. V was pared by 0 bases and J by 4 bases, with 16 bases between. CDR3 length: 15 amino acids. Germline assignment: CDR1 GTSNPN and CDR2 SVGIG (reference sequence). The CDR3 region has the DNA TGTGCCTGGAGTGTTAGGGATGAAGGGGTTTACGAGCAGTACTTC. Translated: CAWSVRDEGVYEQYF.

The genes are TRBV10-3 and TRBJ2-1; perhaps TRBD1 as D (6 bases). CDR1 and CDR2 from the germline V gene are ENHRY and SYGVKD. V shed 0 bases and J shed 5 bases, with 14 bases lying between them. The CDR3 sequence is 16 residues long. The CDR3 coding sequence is TGTGCCATCAGTGAGTCCTTACACAGGGACGACAATGAGCAGTTCTTC. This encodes CAISESLHRDDNEQFF.

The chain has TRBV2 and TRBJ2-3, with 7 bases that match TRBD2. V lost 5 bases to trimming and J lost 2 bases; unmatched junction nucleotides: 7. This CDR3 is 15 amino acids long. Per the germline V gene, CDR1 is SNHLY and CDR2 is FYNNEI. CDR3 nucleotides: TGTGCCAGCAGTCCCTCTAGCGGCCACACAGATACGCAGTATTTT. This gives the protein CASSPSSGHTDTQYF.

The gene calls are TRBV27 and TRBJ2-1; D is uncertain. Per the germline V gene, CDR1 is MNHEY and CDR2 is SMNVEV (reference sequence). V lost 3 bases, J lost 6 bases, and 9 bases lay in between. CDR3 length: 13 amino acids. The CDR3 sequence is CASSLMGTNEQFF. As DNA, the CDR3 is TGTGCCAGCAGTTTGATGGGCACCAATGAGCAGTTCTTC.

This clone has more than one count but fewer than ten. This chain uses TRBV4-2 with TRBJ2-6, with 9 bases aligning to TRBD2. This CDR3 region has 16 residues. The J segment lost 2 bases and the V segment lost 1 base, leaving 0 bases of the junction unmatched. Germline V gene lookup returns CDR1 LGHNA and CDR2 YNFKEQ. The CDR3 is CASSQGGGAGANVLTF. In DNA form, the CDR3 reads TGTGCCAGCAGCCAAGGCGGGGGGGCTGGGGCCAACGTCCTGACTTTC.

This CDR3 is CASSIQGDRVTDTQYF. The CDR3 bases are TGTGCCAGCAGCATTCAGGGGGACAGGGTCACAGATACGCAGTATTTT. This chain links TRBV7-3 with TRBJ2-3; 9 positions agree with TRBD1. CDR3 size: 16 residues. Germline V CDR1 and CDR2: SGHTA, FQGTGA. Trimming at V came to 5 bases and at J to 2 bases, leaving 8 bases not matched to a gene.

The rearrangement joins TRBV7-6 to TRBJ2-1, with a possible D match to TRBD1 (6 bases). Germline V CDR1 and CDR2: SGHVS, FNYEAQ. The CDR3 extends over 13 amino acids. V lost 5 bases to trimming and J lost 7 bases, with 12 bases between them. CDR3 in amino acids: CASSHIQGNEQFF. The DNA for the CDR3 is TGTGCCAGCAGCCATATTCAGGGGAATGAGCAGTTCTTC. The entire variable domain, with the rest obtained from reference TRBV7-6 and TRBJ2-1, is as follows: GAGVSQSPRYKVTKRGQDVALRCDPISGHVSLYWYRQALGQGPEFLTYFNYEAQQDKSGLPNDRFSAERPEGSISTLTIQRTEQRDSAMYRCASSHIQGNEQFFGPGTRLTVL.

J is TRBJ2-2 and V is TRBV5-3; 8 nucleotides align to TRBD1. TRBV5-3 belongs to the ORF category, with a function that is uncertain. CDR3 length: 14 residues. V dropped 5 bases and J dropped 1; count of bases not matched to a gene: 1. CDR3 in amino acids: CARRGQGNTGELFF. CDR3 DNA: TGTGCCAGAAGAGGACAGGGGAACACCGGGGAGCTGTTTTTT.

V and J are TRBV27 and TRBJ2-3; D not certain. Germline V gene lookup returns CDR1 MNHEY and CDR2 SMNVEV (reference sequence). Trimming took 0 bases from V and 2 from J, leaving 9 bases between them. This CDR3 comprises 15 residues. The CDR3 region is CASSLSSYNTDTQYF. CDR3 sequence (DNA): TGTGCCAGCAGTTTATCTAGCTACAACACAGATACGCAGTATTTT.

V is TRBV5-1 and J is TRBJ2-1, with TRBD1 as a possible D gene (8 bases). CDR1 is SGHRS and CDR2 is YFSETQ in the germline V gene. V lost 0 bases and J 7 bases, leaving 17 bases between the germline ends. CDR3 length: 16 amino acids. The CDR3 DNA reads TGCGCCAGCAGCTTGGCTGGACAGGGAGGGGGGAATGAGCAGTTCTTC. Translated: CASSLAGQGGGNEQFF.

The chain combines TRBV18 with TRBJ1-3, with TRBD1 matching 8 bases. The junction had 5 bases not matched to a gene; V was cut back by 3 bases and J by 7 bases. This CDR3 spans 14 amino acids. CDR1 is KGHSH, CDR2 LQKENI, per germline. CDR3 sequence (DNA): TGTGCCAGCTCACCTGAGACAGGGGCGAACACCATATATTTT. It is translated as CASSPETGANTIYF. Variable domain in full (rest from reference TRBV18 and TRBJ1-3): NAGVMQNPRHLVRRRGQEARLRCSPMKGHSHVYWYRQLPEEGLKFMVYLQKENIIDESGMPKERFSAEFPKEGPSILRIQQVVRGDSAAYFCASSPETGANTIYFGEGSWLTVV.

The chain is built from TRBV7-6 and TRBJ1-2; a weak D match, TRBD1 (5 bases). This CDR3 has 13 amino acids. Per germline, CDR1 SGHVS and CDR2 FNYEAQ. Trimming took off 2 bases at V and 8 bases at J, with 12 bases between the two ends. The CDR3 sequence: CASSLLVTGGYTF. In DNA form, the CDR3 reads TGTGCCAGCAGCTTACTAGTTACAGGCGGCTACACCTTC.

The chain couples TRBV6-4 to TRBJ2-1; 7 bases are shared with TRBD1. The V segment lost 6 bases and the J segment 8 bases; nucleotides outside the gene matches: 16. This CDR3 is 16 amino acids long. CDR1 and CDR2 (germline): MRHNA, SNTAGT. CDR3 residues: CASSRQGATGSYEQFF. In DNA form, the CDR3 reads TGTGCCAGCAGCCGACAGGGAGCGACCGGTTCATATGAGCAGTTCTTC.

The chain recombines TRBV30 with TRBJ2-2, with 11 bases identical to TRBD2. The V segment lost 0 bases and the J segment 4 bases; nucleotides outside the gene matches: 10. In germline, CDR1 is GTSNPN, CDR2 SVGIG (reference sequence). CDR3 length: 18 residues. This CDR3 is CAWSVLAGVIERTGELFF. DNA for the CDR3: TGTGCCTGGAGTGTACTAGCGGGAGTAATAGAGCGCACCGGGGAGCTGTTTTTT. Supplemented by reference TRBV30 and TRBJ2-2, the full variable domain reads SQTIHQWPATLVQPVGSPLSLECTVEGTSNPNLYWYRQAAGRGLQLLFYSVGIGQISSEVPQNLSASRPQDRQFILSSKKLLLSDSGFYLCAWSVLAGVIERTGELFFGEGSRLTVL.

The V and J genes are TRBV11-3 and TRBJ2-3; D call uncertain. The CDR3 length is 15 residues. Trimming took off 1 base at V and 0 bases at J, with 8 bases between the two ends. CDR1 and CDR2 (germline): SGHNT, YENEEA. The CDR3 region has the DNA TGTGCCAGCAGCTTAGGGAGAGTAAGCACAGATACGCAGTATTTT. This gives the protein CASSLGRVSTDTQYF. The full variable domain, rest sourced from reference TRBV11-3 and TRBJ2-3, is EAGVVQSPRYKIIEKKQPVAFWCNPISGHNTLYWYLQNLGQGPELLIRYENEEAVDDSQLPKDRFSAERLKGVDSTLKIQPAELGDSAVYLCASSLGRVSTDTQYFGPGTRLTVL.

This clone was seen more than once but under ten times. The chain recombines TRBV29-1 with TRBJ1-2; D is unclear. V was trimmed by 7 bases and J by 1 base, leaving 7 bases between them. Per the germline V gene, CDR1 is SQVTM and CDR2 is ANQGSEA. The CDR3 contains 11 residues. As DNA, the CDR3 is TGCAGCGCATACAGTAACTATGGCTACACCTTC. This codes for CSAYSNYGYTF.

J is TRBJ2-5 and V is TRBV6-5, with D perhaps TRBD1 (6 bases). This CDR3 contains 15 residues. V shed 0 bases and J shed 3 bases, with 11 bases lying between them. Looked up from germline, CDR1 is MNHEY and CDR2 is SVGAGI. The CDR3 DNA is TGTGCCAGCAGTTACTCTTTGAACAGGGAAGAGACCCAGTACTTC. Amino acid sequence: CASSYSLNREETQYF.